The rows below give T cell receptor beta chains drawn from one sample of a study of blood T cell repertoires in COVID-19. Some clones are missing from TCRdb's copy, which holds only in-frame ones; the method was immunoSEQ multiplex PCR. The sample records some 150,000 clones, roughly 82% being singletons. The specimen was peripheral blood. These TCRs come from a woman in her sixties or seventies with acute or convalescent COVID-19. Each CDR3 is given with its conserved first and last residue. The D gene is left open where the match is weak. Rows may omit the clone size; those that give it use once, few, many or a size class.

clone size,J gene,D gene,V gene,CDR3 DNA,CDR3 protein
once,TRBJ2-1,TRBD2,TRBV7-9,TGTGCCAGCAGCAATAGCGGGGGGGCATACAATGAGCAGTTCTTC,CASSNSGGAYNEQFF
NA,TRBJ1-5,TRBD1,TRBV11-2,TGTGCCAGCAGCCGGACAGGGTCCCATCAGCCCCAGCATTTT,CASSRTGSHQPQHF
NA,TRBJ1-1,TRBD1,TRBV3-1/TRBV3-2,TGTGCCAGCACCACAGGGGGCATTGACACTGAAGCTTTCTTT,CASTTGGIDTEAFF
NA,TRBJ1-2,TRBD1,TRBV5-1,TGCGCCAGCAGCTCGTTAACAGGGGCGGGCGGCTACACCTTC,CASSSLTGAGGYTF
NA,TRBJ1-3,NA,TRBV5-4,TGTGCCAGCAGCTCCTGGGGGGTTGGCGGAAACACCATATATTTT,CASSSWGVGGNTIYF
NA,TRBJ2-3,NA,TRBV27,TGTGCCAGCGACGCCCATAGCGGTACCACAGATACGCAGTATTTT,CASDAHSGTTDTQYF
NA,TRBJ1-2,TRBD1,TRBV14,TGTGCCAGCAGCCAAGCGGAGGGGGCACACTATGGCTACACCTTC,CASSQAEGAHYGYTF
NA,TRBJ2-1,TRBD2,TRBV19,TGTGCCAGTGCTAGCGGGTTTACCTACAATGAGCAGTTCTTC,CASASGFTYNEQFF
NA,TRBJ1-2,NA,TRBV6-5,TGTGCCAGCAGTTCACCGGGACTGACATCTAACTATGGCTACACCTTC,CASSSPGLTSNYGYTF
NA,TRBJ2-5,TRBD2,TRBV3-1/TRBV3-2,TGTGCCAGCCCGGGGGGGATTCAAGAGACCCAGTACTTC,CASPGGIQETQYF
NA,TRBJ1-1,NA,TRBV2,TGTGCCAGCAAAGACAGGTCAGGGAACACTGAAGCTTTCTTT,CASKDRSGNTEAFF
NA,TRBJ2-2,TRBD1,TRBV28,TGTGCCAGCAGTTTATTATTAGACGGGACAGGGAACACCGGGGAGCTGTTTTTT,CASSLLLDGTGNTGELFF
once,TRBJ1-5,TRBD1,TRBV4-1,TGCGCCAGCAGCCAAGATCCTTTCGGGCAGGGGGTCAATCAGCCCCAGCATTTT,CASSQDPFGQGVNQPQHF
few,TRBJ1-1,TRBD1,TRBV28,TGTGCCAGCAGTACAGGGGGGGGCCAGAACACTGAAGCTTTCTTT,CASSTGGGQNTEAFF
NA,TRBJ1-2,TRBD1,TRBV3-1/TRBV3-2,TGTGCCAGCAGATTTCTTGGACAGGGCGCTAACTATGGCTACACCTTC,CASRFLGQGANYGYTF
NA,TRBJ2-1,TRBD1,TRBV29-1,TGCAGCGGAAAGACCGGGACAGGGACGGTCAATGAGCAGTTCTTC,CSGKTGTGTVNEQFF
NA,TRBJ2-7,TRBD1,TRBV18,TGTGCCAGCTCAACACGTCCCCCCGGGACAGGGACCCACGAGCAGTACTTC,CASSTRPPGTGTHEQYF
NA,TRBJ1-2,TRBD1,TRBV6-6,TGTGCCAGCAGTTACTCGCCGGGACAGGGCTATGGCTACACCTTC,CASSYSPGQGYGYTF
NA,TRBJ1-1,TRBD1,TRBV5-8,TGTGCCAGCAGCTGGACAGGGGAGAACACTGAAGCTTTCTTT,CASSWTGENTEAFF
few,TRBJ2-1,TRBD2,TRBV6-6,TGTGCCAGCAGCCCCGGTTCGGGAGGGCCAAGGAAACGATCCTACAATGAGCAGTTCTTC,CASSPGSGGPRKRSYNEQFF
NA,TRBJ2-5,NA,TRBV6-2/TRBV6-3,TGTGCCAGCAGTTACCCTGGTGCCGAGAAGGGGGAGACCCAGTACTTC,CASSYPGAEKGETQYF
NA,TRBJ2-2,NA,TRBV7-2,TGTGCCAGCAGCTTAGCCCAGGGGGGTACCGGGGAGCTGTTTTTT,CASSLAQGGTGELFF
NA,TRBJ1-2,NA,TRBV30,TGTGCCTGGAGTGTACTTCCGAATAACTATGGCTACACCTTC,CAWSVLPNNYGYTF
once,TRBJ2-7,NA,TRBV21-1,TGTGCCAGCAGCACCCAGAACAGGGGCTGGGGGGTGAGGGAGCAGTACTTC,CASSTQNRGWGVREQYF
few,TRBJ2-1,NA,TRBV6-5,TGTGCCAGCAGTTACTCGAAGAGCTCCTACAATGAGCAGTTCTTC,CASSYSKSSYNEQFF
NA,TRBJ1-1,NA,TRBV2,TGTGCCAGCACCCCTGGACAGCCGGGGGAAGCTTTCTTT,CASTPGQPGEAFF
NA,TRBJ2-5,TRBD1,TRBV5-1,TGCGCCAGCAGCCACACGAGAGGGGGCACAATAGAGACCCAGTACTTC,CASSHTRGGTIETQYF
NA,TRBJ1-5,TRBD1,TRBV3-1/TRBV3-2,TGTGCCAGCAGCCAGGCAGACAGGGCTCAGCCCCAGCATTTT,CASSQADRAQPQHF
NA,TRBJ2-3,NA,TRBV6-2/TRBV6-3,TGTGCCAGCAGTTATAGGTGGGAGGGCACAGATACGCAGTATTTT,CASSYRWEGTDTQYF
NA,TRBJ2-7,NA,TRBV7-2,TGTGCCAGCAGCCAGGAAGGGGACATATACTACGAGCAGTACTTC,CASSQEGDIYYEQYF
NA,TRBJ2-7,NA,TRBV6-2/TRBV6-3,TGTGCCAGCAGCTTTTACGGGAGCGAGCAGTACTTC,CASSFYGSEQYF
NA,TRBJ2-7,NA,TRBV28,TGTGCCAGCAGGTCTCCTGGTGCTACCTACGAGCAGTACTTC,CASRSPGATYEQYF
few,TRBJ2-7,TRBD1,TRBV12-3/TRBV12-4,TGTGCCAGCAGCCAGTACAGGGGGCATGAGCAGTACTTC,CASSQYRGHEQYF
few,TRBJ2-7,NA,TRBV10-1,TGCGCCAGCTCTCCCTCAGGGTCCCTCTACGAGCAGTACTTC,CASSPSGSLYEQYF
once,TRBJ1-5,NA,TRBV3-1/TRBV3-2,TGTGCCAGCAGCCAAGAACACCAGCCCCAGCATTTT,CASSQEHQPQHF
NA,TRBJ2-3,NA,TRBV7-9,TGTGCCAGCAGCTTAGCGGGCAGGACAGATACGCAGTATTTT,CASSLAGRTDTQYF
medium-sized,TRBJ2-7,TRBD1,TRBV29-1,TGCAGCGCCGGAACAGGGGTCTCCTCCTACGAGCAGTACTTC,CSAGTGVSSYEQYF
NA,TRBJ1-2,TRBD1,TRBV28,TGTGCCAGCAGTCCGGGACAGGGGGATGGCTACACCTTC,CASSPGQGDGYTF
NA,TRBJ2-3,TRBD2,TRBV19,TGTGCCAGTAGTCCCTCGGGCGGGGGGGCCCCAGATACGCAGTATTTT,CASSPSGGGAPDTQYF
NA,TRBJ2-5,NA,TRBV6-2/TRBV6-3,TGTGCCAGCAGCGACCTCCAGACAAAAGAGACCCAGTACTTC,CASSDLQTKETQYF
NA,TRBJ1-1,TRBD1,TRBV28,TGTGCCAGCAGGACAGGGGTTGCCACTGAAGCTTTCTTT,CASRTGVATEAFF
NA,TRBJ1-2,NA,TRBV19,TGTGCCAGTTTTTCTTTTGGGACAAGGGACTATGGCTACACCTTC,CASFSFGTRDYGYTF
NA,TRBJ2-5,NA,TRBV7-2,TGTGCCAGCAGCTTAGTATGGGGCCCCCAAGAGACCCAGTACTTC,CASSLVWGPQETQYF
NA,TRBJ1-1,NA,TRBV13,TGTGCCAGCAGCCAACGAGGTGAAGCTTTCTTT,CASSQRGEAFF
NA,TRBJ2-1,TRBD1,TRBV10-3,TGTGCCATCGATCCAGGGGGTGGTGAGCAGTTCTTC,CAIDPGGGEQFF
NA,TRBJ1-2,NA,TRBV28,TGTGCCAGCAGTTCACCCGACAGGCCATATGGCTACACCTTC,CASSSPDRPYGYTF
NA,TRBJ2-7,NA,TRBV4-3,TGCGCCAGCAGCCAGAAGACAGGCTCCTCCTACGAGCAGTACTTC,CASSQKTGSSYEQYF
NA,TRBJ1-5,TRBD1,TRBV19,TGTGCCAGTCGGGACAGGGCTTATAGCAATCAGCCCCAGCATTTT,CASRDRAYSNQPQHF
NA,TRBJ1-1,NA,TRBV18,TGTGCCAGCTCACCACCGACAAGTTTGCGAAACACTGAAGCTTTCTTT,CASSPPTSLRNTEAFF
NA,TRBJ1-1,NA,TRBV21-1,TGTGCCAGCAGAGTAATACAGGGGAACACTGAAGCTTTCTTT,CASRVIQGNTEAFF
NA,TRBJ1-6,TRBD1,TRBV7-9,TGTGCCAGCAGTGGGACAGCTAATTCACCCCTCCACTTT,CASSGTANSPLHF
NA,TRBJ2-7,TRBD1,TRBV28,TGTGCCAGCGGGAACAGGGGCAGCTCCTACGAGCAGTACTTC,CASGNRGSSYEQYF
NA,TRBJ2-7,NA,TRBV6-5,TGTGCCAGCATGGCGGAGCCGAGCTCCTACGAGCAGTACTTC,CASMAEPSSYEQYF